This passage covers 12 T cell receptor beta chains from one sample sequenced in a study of radiation and T cells in renal cell carcinoma. Only in-frame clones appear in the TCRdb table, and some are missing; sequencing was by immunoSEQ multiplex PCR. The sample includes tens of thousands of clones, about 82% of them seen just once. The time point: blood 4 weeks post-SBRT, at nephrectomy. The treatment was: 15 Gy SBRT to primary tumor, nephrectomy 4 weeks later. This sample comprised blood, obtained from a patient whose treatment included radiotherapy and nephrectomy. Source of these receptors: a woman in her sixties or seventies with renal cell carcinoma.

The chain employs TRBV5-6 and TRBJ1-2; 7 bases agree with TRBD1. The V gene end was trimmed by 4 bases and the J gene end by 6 bases; junction bases not matched to a gene: 12. Germline V gene data show CDR1 as SGHDT and CDR2 as YYEEEE. The CDR3 spans 15 residues. The CDR3 bases are TGTGCCAGCAGCGCGAGACATGATACAGGGGATGGCTACACCTTC. Translating gives CASSARHDTGDGYTF. The full variable domain, its missing parts supplied by reference TRBV5-6 and TRBJ1-2, is DAGVTQSPTHLIKTRGQQVTLRCSPKSGHDTVSWYQQALGQGPQFIFQYYEEEERQRGNFPDRFSGHQFPNYSSELNVNALLLGDSALYLCASSARHDTGDGYTFGSGTRLTVV.

The table lists this clone with a count of one. The V call is TRBV7-9, the J call TRBJ2-1, with 10 bases matching TRBD2. The J segment lost 6 bases and the V segment lost 4 bases, leaving 3 bases of the junction unmatched. The CDR3 covers 14 residues. Germline V gene lookup returns CDR1 SEHNR and CDR2 FQNEAQ (reference sequence). This CDR3 is CASSSLAGVNEQFF. The CDR3 coding sequence is TGTGCCAGCAGCTCCCTAGCGGGAGTCAATGAGCAGTTCTTC.

The J gene is TRBJ1-4, the V gene TRBV28; 7 nucleotides agree with TRBD1. Germline values: CDR1 MDHEN, CDR2 SYDVKM. This CDR3 comprises 17 residues. The V segment lost 2 bases and the J segment 8 bases; nucleotides outside the gene matches: 14. As DNA, the CDR3 is TGTGCCAGCAGTTTAGGGGGAGGAGGGGGCCGGCGAGAAAAACTGTTTTTT. Its protein is CASSLGGGGGRREKLFF.

The chain recombines TRBV7-6 with TRBJ2-5; no clear D. Deletions cut 1 base from V and 0 bases from J, with 6 bases between. The CDR3 has 14 amino acids. CDR1 is SGHVS and CDR2 is FNYEAQ in the germline V gene. The CDR3 is CASSLVWDQETQYF. CDR3 DNA sequence: TGTGCCAGCAGCTTAGTCTGGGACCAAGAGACCCAGTACTTC.

The chain has TRBV4-2 and TRBJ1-5; a weak D match, TRBD1 (6 bases). V was shortened by 5 bases and J by 6 bases, with 23 bases between the two germline ends. In germline, CDR1 is LGHNA, CDR2 YNFKEQ. The CDR3 has 17 residues. Here the CDR3 DNA reads TGTGCCAGCAGCATGGCTCTTGGGGGCAGGGAGGGTCAGCCCCAGCATTTT. This encodes CASSMALGGREGQPQHF.

This clone has only one observation. V is TRBV7-2 and J is TRBJ2-1, with D uncertain. This CDR3 region has 13 residues. With 5 bases removed from V and 5 bases from J, the gap between germline ends came to 10 bases. The germline V gene has CDR1 SGHTA and CDR2 FQGNSA. CDR3 bases: TGTGCCAGCAGCCGCGGACGGAACAATGAGCAGTTCTTC. Amino acids: CASSRGRNNEQFF.

The chain carries TRBV5-3 and TRBJ2-1; maybe TRBD2 (6 bases). TRBV5-3 is given ORF status, its function remaining uncertain. This CDR3 has 15 residues. The V and J ends lost 2 bases and 6 bases respectively, with 15 bases between them. CDR3 in DNA: TGTGCCAGAAGCTTTCGTCGGGAGATAGGCAATGAGCAGTTCTTC. It yields the protein CARSFRREIGNEQFF.

The rearrangement uses TRBV19 and TRBJ2-7; TRBD2 agrees at 10 bases. With 6 bases clipped from V and 2 bases from J, the junction kept 7 bases outside the gene matches. The CDR3 loop spans 15 amino acids. Germline CDR1 and CDR2: LNHDA and SQIVND (reference sequence). The CDR3, as DNA: TGTGCCAGTAGCCCCCTAGCGGGAGTAACCTACGAGCAGTACTTC. It is translated as CASSPLAGVTYEQYF.

The V call is TRBV6-1, the J call TRBJ1-2; D is uncertain. Germline V gives CDR1 MNHNS, CDR2 SASEGT. The CDR3 consists of 12 residues. Trimming removed 2 bases from V and 4 bases from J, with 5 bases in between. The CDR3 sequence: CASSESGYGYTF. CDR3 sequence (DNA): TGTGCCAGCAGTGAAAGTGGCTATGGCTACACCTTC.

This rearrangement joins TRBV2 to TRBJ1-1; D not certain. V lost 1 base and J lost 1, with 4 bases in between. The CDR3 consists of 13 residues. Germline V gene lookup returns CDR1 SNHLY and CDR2 FYNNEI. The CDR3 reads CASSEVWNTEAFF. The CDR3 DNA is TGTGCCAGCAGTGAAGTCTGGAACACTGAAGCTTTCTTT.

The CDR3 region has the DNA TGCAGCGTTGTCGGGGGGACTAGCGGGTTTAATGAGCAGTTCTTC. Translated: CSVVGGTSGFNEQFF. The V gene is TRBV29-1, the J gene TRBJ2-1; 12 positions match TRBD2. The V gene's germline CDR1 is SQVTM and CDR2 ANQGSEA. The CDR3 runs 15 residues. J lost 7 bases, V lost 4 bases, and 8 bases had no gene match.

The chain uses TRBV18 and TRBJ2-2; TRBD1 might be the D (6 bases). This CDR3 is built from 14 residues. V was trimmed by 3 bases and J by 7 bases, leaving 12 bases between them. Germline V CDR1 and CDR2: KGHSH, LQKENI. DNA for the CDR3: TGTGCCAGCTCACCCGGACAGTTCAACGGGGAGCTGTTTTTT. Translating gives CASSPGQFNGELFF.